The 25 T cell receptor beta chains in this list originate from one sample, sequenced in a study of cytomegalovirus exposure and HLA in healthy donors. In the PCR, 60 Vbeta and 13 Jbeta primers were used. Only in-frame clones appear in the TCRdb table, and some are missing; sequencing was by immunoSEQ multiplex PCR. The sample shows under 150,000 clones, almost 85% of them seen only once. Sequenced input: PBMCs. The origin of the receptors is a boy aged 2-15 years in good health and CMV-seronegative.

This clone has more than one count but fewer than ten. The rearrangement links TRBV19 to TRBJ1-1; D may be TRBD1 (5 bases). This CDR3 spans 15 amino acids. Trimming took 6 bases from V and 4 from J, leaving 18 bases between them. The germline CDR1 and CDR2 sequences are LNHDA and SQIVND (reference sequence). CDR3 DNA: TGTGCCAGTAGCCCCCCGGCAGGGAGGACCACTGAAGCTTTCTTT. Translating gives CASSPPAGRTTEAFF.

The chain uses TRBV27 and TRBJ2-7; D is perhaps TRBD2 (5 bases). This CDR3 is 15 amino acids long. Per germline, CDR1 MNHEY and CDR2 SMNVEV (reference sequence). V dropped 5 bases and J dropped 0 bases, with 14 bases sitting between them. In DNA, the CDR3 is TGTGCCAGCAGTCCTCGGGGTTTCCCCTCCTACGAGCAGTACTTC. This codes for CASSPRGFPSYEQYF.

This chain uses TRBV9 with TRBJ1-3; D gene uncertain. The CDR3 has 16 amino acids. Germline loops: CDR1 SGDLS, CDR2 YYNGEE. V lost 0 bases, J lost 0 bases, and 10 bases lay in between. DNA for the CDR3: TGTGCCAGCAGCGTAGAAGCCGGGTACTCTGGAAACACCATATATTTT. Its translation: CASSVEAGYSGNTIYF.

This rearrangement joins TRBV18 to TRBJ1-2; unclear D gene. The CDR3 contains 16 residues. Per the germline V gene, CDR1 is KGHSH and CDR2 is LQKENI. Trimming cost V 2 bases and J 5 bases, with 18 bases left between them. The CDR3 spells CASSPTVPGGEYGYTF. CDR3 DNA: TGTGCCAGCTCACCAACCGTTCCAGGAGGAGAGTATGGCTACACCTTC.

The rearrangement joins TRBV5-1 to TRBJ2-1; TRBD2 matches at 12 bases. V gave up 6 bases and J gave up 15 bases; unmatched junction bases: 16. The germline V gene encodes CDR1 SGHRS and CDR2 YFSETQ. The CDR3 spans 15 residues. This CDR3 is CASTSGLAGGDGRFF. CDR3 in DNA: TGCGCCAGCACCTCGGGACTAGCGGGTGGTGATGGAAGGTTCTTC.

The CDR3 here is CASSFLNLGDEQFF. Here the CDR3 DNA reads TGCGCCAGCAGCTTCCTTAACCTGGGAGATGAGCAGTTCTTC. V gene TRBV5-1 combines with J gene TRBJ2-1; weak D call: TRBD2 (5 bases). CDR1 is SGHRS and CDR2 is YFSETQ in the germline V gene. V was trimmed by 2 bases and J by 8 bases, leaving 14 bases between them. This CDR3 comprises 14 residues.

This clone was recorded once. The chain employs TRBV9 and TRBJ1-1; TRBD1 is a possible D gene (5 bases). The ends were cut back, 4 bases at V and 4 bases at J, with 17 bases in the middle. This CDR3 spans 15 amino acids. Germline CDR1 reads SGDLS; CDR2 reads YYNGEE. The CDR3: CASSIQGGVSTEAFF. Written as DNA, the CDR3 is TGTGCCAGCAGCATCCAGGGAGGGGTGAGCACTGAAGCTTTCTTT.

This clone was seen once. The V call is TRBV5-4, the J call TRBJ1-1; a possible D gene is TRBD1 (6 bases). The CDR3 sequence is 15 residues long. Between the trimmed V and J ends, which lost 0 bases and 4 bases, there was a span of 13 bases. Germline V gene data show CDR1 as SGHNT and CDR2 as YYREEE (reference sequence). CDR3 in amino acids: CASSLERGLGTEAFF. The DNA of the CDR3 is TGTGCCAGCAGCTTGGAGCGGGGGCTGGGCACTGAAGCTTTCTTT.

The genes are TRBV19 and TRBJ2-3; 9 nucleotides line up with TRBD2. Germline loops: CDR1 LNHDA, CDR2 SQIVND (reference sequence). V was pared by 3 bases and J by 4 bases, with 5 bases of the junction left unmatched. CDR3 size: 15 residues. As DNA, the CDR3 is TGTGCCAGTAGTATTCGGCGGGGGGGGTCAGATACGCAGTATTTT. Amino acid sequence: CASSIRRGGSDTQYF. The full variable domain, rest sourced from reference TRBV19 and TRBJ2-3, is DGGITQSPKYLFRKEGQNVTLSCEQNLNHDAMYWYRQDPGQGLRLIYYSQIVNDFQKGDIAEGYSVSREKKESFPLTVTSAQKNPTAFYLCASSIRRGGSDTQYFGPGTRLTVL.

The genes are TRBV19 and TRBJ1-1; D unresolved. The CDR3 is 15 amino acids. The germline V gene has CDR1 LNHDA and CDR2 SQIVND (reference sequence). Trimming took off 4 bases at V and 7 bases at J, with 19 bases between the two ends. The CDR3 DNA is TGTGCCAGTAGTAGGGCCATCGCAAGTGGAAGTGAAGCTTTCTTT. Residues: CASSRAIASGSEAFF. Variable domain in full (rest from reference TRBV19 and TRBJ1-1): DGGITQSPKYLFRKEGQNVTLSCEQNLNHDAMYWYRQDPGQGLRLIYYSQIVNDFQKGDIAEGYSVSREKKESFPLTVTSAQKNPTAFYLCASSRAIASGSEAFFGQGTRLTVV.

Concerning this clone itself: Relative to the germline gene, one junction end is altered; a read error may explain this. The V call is TRBV7-7, the J call TRBJ2-1, with D possibly matching TRBD2 (5 bases). This CDR3 spans 16 amino acids. The germline V gene has CDR1 SSHAT and CDR2 FNYEAQ (reference sequence). As DNA, the CDR3 is TGTGCTAGCAGCCCGGACTCTCTCTTGGGTTTGGGAGAGCAGTTCTTC. This codes for CASSPDSLLGLGEQFF.

The rearrangement joins TRBV6-5 to TRBJ2-7, with a tentative D call TRBD1 (6 bases). Trimming shortened V by 4 bases and J by 3 bases, and 13 bases separated the two germline ends. CDR3 size: 14 residues. Germline V gives CDR1 MNHEY, CDR2 SVGAGI. In nucleotides, the CDR3 is TGTGCCAGCAGTTCCCCAGGGGCTCACTACGAGCAGTACTTC. It translates to CASSSPGAHYEQYF.

V is TRBV9 and J is TRBJ1-4; D possibly corresponds to TRBD1 (6 bases). The CDR3 has 15 residues. Germline loops: CDR1 SGDLS, CDR2 YYNGEE. V lost 4 bases, J lost 7 bases, and 17 bases lay in between. The CDR3 bases are TGTGCCAGCAGCCTGTCCACAGGGCCCGGTGAAAAACTGTTTTTT. Its protein product is CASSLSTGPGEKLFF.

The CDR3: CASSRVTNTEAFF. The CDR3 DNA sequence: TGTGCCAGCAGCAGGGTGACGAACACTGAAGCTTTCTTT. The V call is TRBV6-5, the J call TRBJ1-1, with D tentatively TRBD1 (5 bases). This CDR3 has 13 residues. Germline lookup yields CDR1 MNHEY and CDR2 SVGAGI. Trimming took off 6 bases at V and 1 base at J, with 9 bases between the two ends.

This sequence joins TRBV30 and TRBJ2-7; D gene unclear. This CDR3 has 12 residues. Between the trimmed V and J ends, which lost 2 bases and 1 base, there was a span of 6 bases. From germline, CDR1 is GTSNPN and CDR2 SVGIG (reference sequence). CDR3 amino acids: CAWSQNSYEQYF. CDR3 DNA sequence: TGTGCCTGGAGTCAGAATTCCTACGAGCAGTACTTC.

As to this clone: The junction shows a germline mismatch at one end, possibly a read error. The sample holds other DNA sequences that translate to the same CDR3. The rearrangement links TRBV6-1 to TRBJ1-3; 9 nucleotides match TRBD1. Germline CDR1 is MNHNS and CDR2 is SASEGT. CDR3 length: 14 residues. CDR3 region: CASSGGQGGNTIYF. As DNA, the CDR3 is TGTGCCAGCAGTGGGGGACAGGGTGGAAACACCATATATTTC.

The rearrangement uses TRBV29-1 and TRBJ1-2; D is ambiguous. V lost 2 bases, J lost 1 base, and 17 bases lay in between. The germline CDR1 and CDR2 sequences are SQVTM and ANQGSEA. The CDR3 totals 16 residues. For the CDR3, the DNA is TGCAGCGTTGAATCTGTGAGGGCATCTGGTAACTATGGCTACACCTTC. It encodes CSVESVRASGNYGYTF.

The V gene is TRBV30, the J gene TRBJ2-7; 8 nucleotides align to TRBD2. Germline lookup yields CDR1 GTSNPN and CDR2 SVGIG (reference sequence). CDR3 length equals 14 residues. The V segment lost 3 bases and the J segment 4 bases; nucleotides outside the gene matches: 8. CDR3 bases: TGTGCCTGGAGGAGAACCGGGACTAGGTACGAGCAGTACTTC. Amino acid sequence: CAWRRTGTRYEQYF.

A single count supports this clone. This chain links TRBV27 with TRBJ2-2; 8 bases align to TRBD1. This CDR3 contains 16 residues. Trimming removed 3 bases from V and 1 base from J; junction bases left unmatched: 4. Germline CDR1 and CDR2: MNHEY and SMNVEV (reference sequence). CDR3 residues: CASSFGTGGNTGELFF. CDR3 bases: TGTGCCAGCAGTTTCGGCACAGGGGGGAACACCGGGGAGCTGTTTTTT.

The chain couples TRBV27 to TRBJ2-1; 9 positions match TRBD2. V lost 3 bases and J lost 16; bases outside the gene matches: 10. Germline CDR1 MNHEY, CDR2 SMNVEV (reference sequence). This CDR3 has 13 amino acids. The CDR3, as DNA: TGTGCCAGCAGTTTTCTCGCGGGAGGGCCCCATTTCTTC. This codes for CASSFLAGGPHFF.

This chain links TRBV27 with TRBJ2-2, with a tentative D call TRBD2 (6 bases). The CDR3 runs 14 residues. Germline loops: CDR1 MNHEY, CDR2 SMNVEV (reference sequence). Trimming took 5 bases from V and 6 from J, leaving 13 bases between them. CDR3 nucleotide sequence: TGTGCCAGCAGTCCGGGACTTCGTCCCGGGGAGCTGTTTTTT. Its translation: CASSPGLRPGELFF.

The chain combines TRBV6-4 with TRBJ2-3, with 7 bases that match TRBD2. This CDR3 spans 16 amino acids. Germline trimming cut 4 bases from V and 0 bases from J; bases unmatched to any gene: 7. Germline CDR1 MRHNA, CDR2 SNTAGT. CDR3 DNA: TGTGCCAGCAGTGGGGGAGCGGGATCTAGCACAGATACGCAGTATTTT. Its translation is CASSGGAGSSTDTQYF.

The genes are TRBV5-6 and TRBJ2-1, with D perhaps matching TRBD2 (5 bases). This CDR3 has 12 amino acids. Per the germline V gene, CDR1 is SGHDT and CDR2 is YYEEEE. Trimming removed 6 bases from V and 10 bases from J, with 14 bases in between. CDR3 nucleotides: TGTGCCAGCACCCTACCCGGCGGGGAGCAGTTCTTC. Protein product: CASTLPGGEQFF. The whole variable domain, filled in from reference TRBV5-6 and TRBJ2-1, reads DAGVTQSPTHLIKTRGQQVTLRCSPKSGHDTVSWYQQALGQGPQFIFQYYEEEERQRGNFPDRFSGHQFPNYSSELNVNALLLGDSALYLCASTLPGGEQFFGPGTRLTVL.

The CDR3 bases are TGTGCCAGCAGCGGGCAGGGTCCCCATGGCTACACCTTC. Translated: CASSGQGPHGYTF. The V and J genes are TRBV9 and TRBJ1-2; D may be TRBD1 (5 bases). Deletions cut 3 bases from V and 6 bases from J, with 12 bases between. The CDR3 has 13 amino acids. CDR1 is SGDLS and CDR2 is YYNGEE in the germline V gene.

The gene calls are TRBV19 and TRBJ1-1, with TRBD1 matching 7 bases. The germline V gene has CDR1 LNHDA and CDR2 SQIVND (reference sequence). The CDR3 extends over 14 amino acids. The J segment lost 0 bases and the V segment lost 7 bases, leaving 5 bases of the junction unmatched. CDR3 in amino acids: CASKAGTVNTEAFF. CDR3 in DNA: TGTGCCAGTAAGGCCGGGACAGTGAACACTGAAGCTTTCTTT.